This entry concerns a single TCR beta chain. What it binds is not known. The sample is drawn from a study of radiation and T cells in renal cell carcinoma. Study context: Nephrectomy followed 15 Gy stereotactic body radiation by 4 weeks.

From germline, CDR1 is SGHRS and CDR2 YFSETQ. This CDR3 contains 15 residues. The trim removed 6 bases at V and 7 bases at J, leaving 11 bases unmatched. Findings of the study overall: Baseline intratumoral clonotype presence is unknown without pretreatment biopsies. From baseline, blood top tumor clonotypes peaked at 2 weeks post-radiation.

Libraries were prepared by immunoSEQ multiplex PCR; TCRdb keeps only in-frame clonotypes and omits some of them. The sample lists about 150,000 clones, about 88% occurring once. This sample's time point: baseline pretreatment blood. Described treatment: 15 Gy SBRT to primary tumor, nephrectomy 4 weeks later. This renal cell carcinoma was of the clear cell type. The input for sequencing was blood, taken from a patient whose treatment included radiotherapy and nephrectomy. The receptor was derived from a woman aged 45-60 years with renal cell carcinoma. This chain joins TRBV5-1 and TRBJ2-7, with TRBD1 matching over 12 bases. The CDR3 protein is CASNQAGQGAVEQYF. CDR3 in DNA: TGCGCCAGCAACCAAGCGGGACAGGGGGCGGTGGAGCAGTACTTC.